This TCR beta chain was profiled in a study of regulatory T cells in long-lasting Graves disease. General observations from the study: Persistent disease preferred TRBV28, TRBJ1-2 and TRBJ2-5. Persistent-disease Graves' patients showed less TCR diversity than new cases. Possibly, too few samples lowered accuracy.

CDR3 length equals 15 residues. V was pared by 7 bases and J by 4 bases, with 8 bases of the junction left unmatched. Germline CDR1 reads LGHDT; CDR2 reads YNNKEL (reference sequence). As to time point: persistent/refractory GD, antithyroid drugs over 5 years with positive TRAb. Generation of the TCR library employed RNA extracted from PBMCs. Graves' disease diagnosis followed American Thyroid Association guidelines. A note on this clonotype: The antigen is not known.

Arm-PCR with iRepertoire HTBI primers amplified the CDR3 regions for these TCR beta libraries. Via MiXCR, TCRdb re-called the multiplex PCR reads, giving one row per CDR3 protein. This repertoire shows 500,000 to 800,000 distinct CDR3 sequences, about 30% found once; its top ten account for 35% to 55%. The chain is built from TRBV3-1 and TRBJ2-5, with 11 positions matching TRBD2. The input for sequencing was peripheral blood mononuclear cells (PBMCs), taken when the disease was refractory, from a patient treated with antithyroid drugs. The sequence derives from a female donor with Graves disease. The CDR3 is CASKAVAGGRETQYF. CDR3 DNA: TGTGCCAGCAAGGCGGTAGCGGGAGGGAGAGAGACCCAGTACTTC.